The 23 T cell receptor beta chains reported below all come from one sample, sequenced in a study of cytomegalovirus exposure and HLA in healthy donors. The PCR contained 60 Vbeta and 13 Jbeta primers. The table came from immunoSEQ multiplex PCR; TCRdb's copy has only in-frame clones and leaves some out. Seen here are approximately 98,000 clones, about four fifths observed once, and the top ten hold approximately 11%. Sample: PBMCs. All receptors come from a man aged 18 to 30 in good health and CMV-seropositive.

This rearrangement joins TRBV4-1 to TRBJ2-7; 8 bases align to TRBD1. The CDR3 covers 16 residues. CDR1 is MGHRA, CDR2 YSYEKL, per germline. With V trimmed by 3 bases and J by 2 bases, 9 bases remained unmatched. The CDR3 DNA follows: TGCGCCAGCAGCCATGGGGCGGACAGGGCCACCTACGAGCAGTACTTC. It codes for CASSHGADRATYEQYF.

This clone was detected only a few times. V and J are TRBV6-1 and TRBJ1-5, with 9 bases matching TRBD1. CDR1 and CDR2 (germline): MNHNS, SASEGT. The CDR3 extends over 14 amino acids. V lost 10 bases to trimming and J lost 7 bases; unmatched junction nucleotides: 11. CDR3: CANGDRERGQPQHF. CDR3 bases: TGTGCCAACGGGGACAGGGAGAGGGGGCAGCCCCAGCATTTT.

This chain joins TRBV6-1 and TRBJ2-2; TRBD1 is a possible D gene (7 bases). Trimming took off 4 bases at V and 6 bases at J, with 9 bases between the two ends. The CDR3 covers 13 residues. The germline CDR1 and CDR2 sequences are MNHNS and SASEGT. CDR3 loop: CASSARGAGELFF. The DNA for the CDR3 is TGTGCCAGCAGTGCCAGGGGGGCCGGGGAGCTGTTTTTT.

V usage is TRBV9 and J usage is TRBJ1-1, with D hard to call. V lost 2 bases, J lost 7 bases, and 15 bases lay in between. The CDR3 spans 14 residues. Germline V lookup: CDR1 SGDLS, CDR2 YYNGEE. This chain's CDR3 is CASSVQNSRGEAFF. The CDR3 DNA reads as TGTGCCAGCAGCGTCCAGAACAGCCGGGGTGAAGCTTTCTTT.

This chain connects TRBV4-1 to TRBJ2-7; 8 bases are shared with TRBD1. Germline V gene lookup returns CDR1 MGHRA and CDR2 YSYEKL. The V gene end was trimmed by 2 bases and the J gene end by 2 bases; junction bases not matched to a gene: 11. The CDR3 is 17 residues long. The CDR3 region has the DNA TGCGCCAGCAGCCAAACCCCGGACAGGGTAGACCCCTACGAGCAGTACTTC. Translating it yields CASSQTPDRVDPYEQYF.

The chain uses TRBV5-1 and TRBJ2-3; 7 bases line up with TRBD2. Trimming cost V 0 bases and J 2 bases; bases outside gene matches: 9. CDR1 and CDR2 from the germline V gene are SGHRS and YFSETQ. This CDR3 spans 17 amino acids. In DNA form, the CDR3 reads TGCGCCAGCAGCTTGGCCGAGGCTAGCGGACACACAGATACGCAGTATTTT. This gives the protein CASSLAEASGHTDTQYF.

This chain connects TRBV15 to TRBJ2-7, with 9 bases matching TRBD1. The CDR3 is made up of 14 amino acids. The V gene end was trimmed by 3 bases and the J gene end by 4 bases; junction bases not matched to a gene: 4. Germline loops: CDR1 LNHNV, CDR2 YYDKDF (reference sequence). Here the CDR3 DNA reads TGTGCCACCAGCAGCGGACAGGGGAAGTACGAGCAGTACTTC. This encodes CATSSGQGKYEQYF.

The chain combines TRBV6-4 with TRBJ2-1, with TRBD2 identical over 9 bases. Losses at the gene ends were 0 bases for V and 7 bases for J; bases not matched to a gene: 4. In germline, CDR1 is MRHNA, CDR2 SNTAGT. The CDR3 is made up of 15 amino acids. CDR3 loop: CASSDSAGGPNEQFF. CDR3 DNA: TGTGCCAGCAGTGACTCTGCGGGGGGGCCAAATGAGCAGTTCTTC.

The chain couples TRBV28 to TRBJ2-7; a possible D gene is TRBD1 (6 bases). Germline CDR1 and CDR2: MDHEN and SYDVKM. There are 14 residues in the CDR3. Trimming removed 6 bases from V and 4 bases from J, with 16 bases in between. The CDR3, as DNA: TGTGCCAGCAGCAGCCGGGACATCCAATACGAGCAGTACTTC. It is translated as CASSSRDIQYEQYF.

The chain carries TRBV11-2 and TRBJ2-3; D is undetermined. V lost 5 bases to trimming and J lost 5 bases, with 8 bases between them. The germline V gene has CDR1 SGHAT and CDR2 FQNNGV. The CDR3 length is 12 residues. The CDR3 nucleotides are TGTGCCAGCAGCCCCTCTTTAGATACGCAGTATTTT. Its protein is CASSPSLDTQYF.

For this clone: A junction end diverges from the germline sequence, so it may reflect a read error. The chain uses TRBV15 and TRBJ1-4; 7 positions agree with TRBD1. This CDR3 has 15 residues. Per the germline V gene, CDR1 is LNHNV and CDR2 is YYDKDF (reference sequence). The CDR3 DNA is TGTACCACCAGCAGAGATAAGGGGGCGAATGAAAAACTGTTTTTT. Its protein product is CTTSRDKGANEKLFF. The full variable domain, its missing parts supplied by reference TRBV15 and TRBJ1-4, is DAMVIQNPRYQVTQFGKPVTLSCSQTLNHNVMYWYQQKSSQAPKLLFHYYDKDFNNEADTPDNFQSRRPNTSFCFLDIRSPGLGDTAMYLCTTSRDKGANEKLFFGSGTQLSVL.

The chain recombines TRBV5-1 with TRBJ2-5; tentative D call: TRBD1 (5 bases). The CDR3 is 16 residues long. Germline CDR1 reads SGHRS; CDR2 reads YFSETQ. The germline V and J ends were trimmed by 4 bases and 2 bases, with 18 bases remaining between them. The CDR3 is CASSLPSGIAQETQYF. For the CDR3, the DNA is TGCGCCAGCAGCCTTCCCTCAGGGATAGCTCAAGAGACCCAGTACTTC. Drawing the rest from reference TRBV5-1 and TRBJ2-5, the complete variable domain is KAGVTQTPRYLIKTRGQQVTLSCSPISGHRSVSWYQQTPGQGLQFLFEYFSETQRNKGNFPGRFSGRQFSNSRSEMNVSTLELGDSALYLCASSLPSGIAQETQYFGPGTRLLVL.

This sequence joins TRBV5-4 and TRBJ2-3; D might be TRBD1 (6 bases). The CDR3 consists of 16 residues. Germline V lookup: CDR1 SGHNT, CDR2 YYREEE (reference sequence). Trimming left V 0 bases short and J 1 base short, with 12 bases between. The CDR3 region is CASSLVRGYGTDTQYF. CDR3 coding DNA: TGTGCCAGCAGCTTGGTAAGGGGGTATGGCACAGATACGCAGTATTTT.

CDR3 amino acids: CASSILSPRGSGGAGEQFF. The CDR3 bases are TGTGCCAGCAGTATACTTTCCCCGAGGGGAAGCGGGGGGGCCGGGGAGCAGTTCTTC. The rearrangement uses TRBV27 and TRBJ2-1; TRBD2 aligns across 10 bases. Germline CDR1 reads MNHEY; CDR2 reads SMNVEV (reference sequence). CDR3 length: 19 residues. V lost 5 bases, J lost 10 bases, and 23 bases stayed unmatched.

The CDR3 is CASGYGGSYNEQFF. The CDR3 DNA sequence: TGTGCCAGCGGATACGGGGGCTCCTACAATGAGCAGTTCTTC. The chain recombines TRBV25-1 with TRBJ2-1, with D tentatively TRBD2 (6 bases). The germline V gene encodes CDR1 MGHDK and CDR2 SYGVNS. V was shortened by 8 bases and J by 0 bases, with 11 bases between the two germline ends. The CDR3 length is 14 residues.

The CDR3 protein is CASSTLSGTGRLSGYTF. DNA of the CDR3: TGTGCCAGCTCAACGCTCTCCGGGACAGGGCGACTAAGTGGCTACACCTTC. The rearrangement joins TRBV18 to TRBJ1-2, with 9 bases identical to TRBD1. This CDR3 region has 17 residues. Unmatched junction bases numbered 17, after V lost 5 bases and J lost 7 bases. Germline-derived CDR1 and CDR2 are KGHSH and LQKENI.

The chain has TRBV10-1 and TRBJ2-7, with 7 bases fitting TRBD2. The junction had 9 bases not matched to a gene; V was cut back by 6 bases and J by 4 bases. The CDR3 spans 14 residues. Germline V gene lookup returns CDR1 WNHNN and CDR2 SYGVQD (reference sequence). CDR3 sequence: CASSPREGLYEQYF. Written as DNA, the CDR3 is TGCGCCAGCAGCCCTAGGGAGGGATTATACGAGCAGTACTTC.

The chain links TRBV15 to TRBJ2-7, with 8 bases lining up with TRBD1. After removal of 1 base from V and 2 bases from J, the junction contained 4 bases not matched to a gene. Germline CDR1 LNHNV, CDR2 YYDKDF (reference sequence). This CDR3 is built from 15 residues. CDR3 region: CATSRGDRNTYEQYF. For the CDR3, the DNA is TGTGCCACCAGCAGAGGGGACAGGAACACCTACGAGCAGTACTTC.

Turning to this clone: Because the CDR3's place on the DNA is in doubt, the DNA is left out and the CDR3 is given as listed by TCRdb. The chain combines TRBV4-2 with TRBJ2-1; TRBD2 reflects the table's D call only, with no check against the DNA. The CDR3 numbers 17 amino acids, ends counted. CDR1 and CDR2 from the germline V gene are LGHNA and YNFKEQ. CDR3 in amino acids: CASSSSGLAGSYNEQFF.

This clone was found a few times. V and J are TRBV9 and TRBJ2-1; 8 bases agree with TRBD2. The germline V gene encodes CDR1 SGDLS and CDR2 YYNGEE. The trim removed 3 bases at V and 3 bases at J, leaving 8 bases unmatched. The CDR3 extends over 16 amino acids. CDR3 nucleotide sequence: TGTGCCAGCAGCGCTCTCACTAGCGGCTACTACAATGAGCAGTTCTTC. This codes for CASSALTSGYYNEQFF.

V is TRBV21-1 and J is TRBJ1-5; TRBD1, as called in the table, went unchecked against the DNA. TRBV21-1 is noted as a pseudogene. The CDR3 sequence is 15 residues long. The DNA of the CDR3 is TGTGCCAGCAGCGACCCGGACAGGGGAAAACAGCCCCAGCATTTT. Translated: CASSDPDRGKQPQHF.

The J gene is TRBJ2-5, the V gene TRBV7-8; D possibly corresponds to TRBD1 (5 bases). Trimming cost V 4 bases and J 0 bases, with 15 bases left between them. Germline CDR1 is SGHVS and CDR2 is FQNEAQ. The CDR3 runs to 16 residues. The CDR3 DNA is TGTGCCAGCAGCTCAGGGTCGCGGACAAACCAAGAGACCCAGTACTTC. This translates into CASSSGSRTNQETQYF.

This clone was counted only a few times. This sequence joins TRBV5-1 and TRBJ2-2; unclear D gene. The ends were cut back, 5 bases at V and 3 bases at J, with 8 bases in the middle. This CDR3 region has 13 residues. The germline gives CDR1 SGHRS, CDR2 YFSETQ. The DNA of the CDR3 is TGCGCCAGCAGTACGGTGGACACCGGGGAGCTGTTTTTT. It translates to CASSTVDTGELFF. The whole variable domain, remainder taken from reference TRBV5-1 and TRBJ2-2, is KAGVTQTPRYLIKTRGQQVTLSCSPISGHRSVSWYQQTPGQGLQFLFEYFSETQRNKGNFPGRFSGRQFSNSRSEMNVSTLELGDSALYLCASSTVDTGELFFGEGSRLTVL.